These 18 T cell receptor beta chains originate from one sample sequenced in a study of blood T cell repertoires in COVID-19. Produced via immunoSEQ multiplex PCR; TCRdb's table is partial and in-frame only. The sample contains some 240,000 clones, 75% to 90% of which appear only once. The material sequenced was peripheral blood. Receptors were obtained from a man in his fifties or sixties who had recovered from COVID-19.

The chain has TRBV2 and TRBJ2-7; TRBD2 agrees at 13 bases. CDR1 and CDR2 (germline): SNHLY, FYNNEI. The CDR3 sequence is 15 residues long. V lost 4 bases to trimming and J lost 0 bases; unmatched junction nucleotides: 0. The CDR3: CASSGTSGGSYEQYF. The CDR3 nucleotides read TGTGCCAGCAGTGGGACTAGCGGGGGCTCCTACGAGCAGTACTTC.

V usage is TRBV14 and J usage is TRBJ2-3, with 11 nucleotides matching TRBD2. V shed 4 bases, J shed 1 base, and the junction held 1 base outside the gene matches. This CDR3 has 15 residues. Germline-derived CDR1 and CDR2 are SGHDN and FVKESK. The CDR3 bases are TGTGCCAGCAGCCTACTAGCGGGGGGCACAGATACGCAGTATTTT. This gives the protein CASSLLAGGTDTQYF.

This rearrangement joins TRBV30 to TRBJ1-6, with TRBD1 as a possible D gene (5 bases). Trimming removed 3 bases at V and 5 bases at J, with 8 bases between. The CDR3 contains 13 residues. Looked up from germline, CDR1 is GTSNPN and CDR2 is SVGIG (reference sequence). Here the CDR3 reads CAWRTVDNSPLHF. The DNA for the CDR3 is TGTGCCTGGAGGACAGTTGATAATTCACCCCTCCACTTT.

This clone was recorded once. The chain combines TRBV27 with TRBJ1-1; the match to TRBD1 covers 7 bases. This CDR3 has 18 residues. Losses at the gene ends were 1 base for V and 3 bases for J; bases not matched to a gene: 14. Per germline, CDR1 MNHEY and CDR2 SMNVEV (reference sequence). CDR3 sequence: CASSLFIGSGGRDTEAFF. The DNA for the CDR3 is TGTGCCAGCAGTTTATTCATCGGGTCAGGGGGTAGGGACACTGAAGCTTTCTTT.

This chain joins TRBV9 and TRBJ1-4; TRBD1 might be the D (6 bases). Germline V gives CDR1 SGDLS, CDR2 YYNGEE. The length of the CDR3 is 16 residues. V lost 0 bases, J lost 2 bases, and 11 bases lay in between. Written as DNA, the CDR3 is TGTGCCAGCAGCGTAGGGGGCAGGGGTACTAATGAAAAACTGTTTTTT. Translating gives CASSVGGRGTNEKLFF.

This clone was found once. The genes are TRBV6-6 and TRBJ2-1; 12 positions match TRBD2. The ends lost 5 bases at V and 5 bases at J; junction bases unmatched: 7. CDR3 length equals 16 residues. Germline V gene sequence: CDR1 MNHNY, CDR2 SVGAGI (reference sequence). CDR3 nucleotides: TGTGCCAGCAGTCGAATACTAGCGGGGGGAGACAATGAGCAGTTCTTC. Its protein is CASSRILAGGDNEQFF.

The rearrangement links TRBV6-5 to TRBJ2-3, with D perhaps matching TRBD2 (7 bases). Germline CDR1 is MNHEY and CDR2 is SVGAGI. This CDR3 contains 16 residues. V lost 2 bases, J lost 1 base, and 13 bases lay in between. In nucleotides, the CDR3 is TGTGCCAGCAGTTACAGGGGGGGGAGCCGCACAGATACGCAGTATTTT. Protein: CASSYRGGSRTDTQYF.

The J gene is TRBJ1-1, the V gene TRBV7-2; TRBD1 might be the D (6 bases). Germline V gene data show CDR1 as SGHTA and CDR2 as FQGNSA. The CDR3 spans 16 residues. Trimming shortened V by 5 bases and J by 5 bases, and 21 bases separated the two germline ends. The CDR3 loop is CASSPLVGASRTEAFF. In DNA, the CDR3 is TGTGCCAGCAGCCCCCTTGTGGGGGCTTCGAGAACTGAAGCTTTCTTT.

In this sample, this clone turned up a few times. Other DNA sequences in this sample translate to the same CDR3. This chain joins TRBV7-9 and TRBJ1-2; D uncertain. The germline CDR1 and CDR2 sequences are SEHNR and FQNEAQ (reference sequence). The CDR3 extends over 12 amino acids. V shed 1 base and J shed 5 bases, with 5 bases lying between them. The CDR3 nucleotides read TGTGCCAGCAGCTTAGTCAATTATGGCTACACCTTC. Its translation: CASSLVNYGYTF.

The V gene is TRBV5-1, the J gene TRBJ2-1; tentatively, D is TRBD2 (5 bases). Trimming shortened V by 0 bases and J by 12 bases, and 10 bases separated the two germline ends. Germline V gene lookup returns CDR1 SGHRS and CDR2 YFSETQ. The CDR3 has 12 amino acids. CDR3 bases: TGCGCCAGCAGCTTGGGAGGGCTTCGGCAGTTCTTC. Amino acids: CASSLGGLRQFF.

About this clone itself: Other DNA sequences in the same sample also yield this CDR3. J is TRBJ2-2 and V is TRBV5-1; TRBD1 aligns across 7 bases. V trimming: 3 bases; J trimming: 4 bases; junction bases outside the gene matches: 6. Looked up from germline, CDR1 is SGHRS and CDR2 is YFSETQ. CDR3 length equals 15 residues. The CDR3 region is CASSSNRGSTGELFF. The CDR3 region has the DNA TGCGCCAGCAGCTCAAACAGGGGCTCCACCGGGGAGCTGTTTTTT.

CDR3 coding DNA: TGTGCCAGTAGTCCTTTAGCGGGGGATTACTCTGGGGCCAACGTCCTGACTTTC. Amino acids: CASSPLAGDYSGANVLTF. The gene calls are TRBV19 and TRBJ2-6, with TRBD2 matching 9 bases. The CDR3 runs 18 residues. V dropped 5 bases and J dropped 0; count of bases not matched to a gene: 8. In germline, CDR1 is LNHDA, CDR2 SQIVND (reference sequence).

CDR3 bases: TGCAGCGCTATACGAACAGGGGGCGCGGGCGGCTACACCTTC. Protein sequence: CSAIRTGGAGGYTF. J is TRBJ1-2 and V is TRBV29-1; 9 positions match TRBD1. The V gene end was trimmed by 7 bases and the J gene end by 8 bases; junction bases not matched to a gene: 14. This CDR3 region has 14 residues. CDR1 and CDR2 from the germline V gene are SQVTM and ANQGSEA.

The V and J genes are TRBV19 and TRBJ2-2; weak D call: TRBD1 (5 bases). There are 14 residues in the CDR3. V lost 6 bases and J lost 3, with 11 bases in between. Germline V gene sequence: CDR1 LNHDA, CDR2 SQIVND (reference sequence). DNA for the CDR3: TGTGCCAGTAGGAATACAGGCTACACCGGGGAGCTGTTTTTT. This gives the protein CASRNTGYTGELFF.

There are a few counts of this clone. V gene TRBV27 combines with J gene TRBJ1-6; D is ambiguous. This CDR3 is 14 amino acids long. V was clipped by 5 bases and J by 6 bases, with 11 bases between them. In germline, CDR1 is MNHEY, CDR2 SMNVEV (reference sequence). In DNA form, the CDR3 reads TGTGCCAGCAGTCCCCCAGGTCTTAATTCACCCCTCCACTTT. This sequence encodes CASSPPGLNSPLHF.

V usage is TRBV12-3 or TRBV12-4 and J usage is TRBJ2-3; D is unresolved. V dropped 3 bases and J dropped 2 bases, with 6 bases sitting between them. The CDR3 runs 13 residues. CDR3 amino acids: CASSLQITDTQYF. CDR3 bases: TGTGCCAGCAGTTTGCAGATCACAGATACGCAGTATTTT.

The chain carries TRBV27 and TRBJ2-3; the match to TRBD2 covers 10 bases. The V gene's germline CDR1 is MNHEY and CDR2 SMNVEV (reference sequence). The V and J ends lost 5 bases and 5 bases, in that order; junction bases with no gene match: 10. The CDR3 length is 16 residues. The CDR3 DNA follows: TGTGCCAGCAGTAACCCTGTAGCGGGGGGCAAAGATACGCAGTATTTT. Its translation: CASSNPVAGGKDTQYF.

This chain links TRBV19 with TRBJ1-1; D is unclear. Germline CDR1 and CDR2: LNHDA and SQIVND (reference sequence). The CDR3 has 14 residues. Trimming took off 5 bases at V and 4 bases at J, with 14 bases between the two ends. CDR3 protein: CASSSHSRATEAFF. The CDR3 DNA reads TGTGCCAGTAGTTCACACTCGAGGGCCACTGAAGCTTTCTTT.